One and the same sample provided the 25 T cell receptor beta chains below, sequenced in a study of CXCR3 chemokines and chemotherapy response in bladder cancer. One entry per CDR3 protein, called by TCRdb with MiXCR from the PCR reads. The sample holds about 13,000 distinct CDR3 sequences; approximately 13% are singletons and the top ten take around 26%. This material was obtained from a patient whose treatment included neoadjuvant chemotherapy. These receptors were taken from a human donor with bladder cancer that did not respond to neoadjuvant chemotherapy.

This clonotype was picked up many times. The V and J genes are TRBV28 and TRBJ1-2; D may be TRBD1 (6 bases). CDR1 and CDR2 (germline): MDHEN, SYDVKM. Trimming took off 10 bases at V and 3 bases at J, with 21 bases between the two ends. This CDR3 is 15 amino acids long. The CDR3 DNA reads as TGTGCCACCTCACTCCCCTCCAGGGGCGACTATGGCTACACCTTC. This encodes CATSLPSRGDYGYTF.

The chain employs TRBV9 and TRBJ2-7, with D maybe TRBD2 (6 bases). Trimming pared 0 bases from V and 7 bases from J, leaving 14 bases between. Germline V gives CDR1 SGDLS, CDR2 YYNGEE. This CDR3 has 14 residues. The CDR3 region is CASSVGGGTWEQYF. CDR3 nucleotide sequence: TGTGCCAGCAGCGTAGGCGGAGGGACGTGGGAGCAGTACTTC.

Within the sample, this clonotype is medium-sized. The gene calls are TRBV6-5 and TRBJ2-5; D might be TRBD1 or TRBD2, each matching 5 bases. The ends were cut back, 6 bases at V and 7 bases at J, with 12 bases in the middle. The V gene's germline CDR1 is MNHEY and CDR2 SVGAGI. This CDR3 is 12 amino acids long. The CDR3 reads CASSPGDVTQYF. The CDR3 nucleotides are TGTGCCAGCAGCCCCGGGGACGTGACCCAGTACTTC.

This clonotype was seen many times. The chain employs TRBV19 and TRBJ1-2; D gene unclear. V lost 5 bases and J 8 bases, leaving 12 bases between the germline ends. Germline loops: CDR1 LNHDA, CDR2 SQIVND (reference sequence). The CDR3 is 12 amino acids. The CDR3 loop is CASSPRQSGYTF. In DNA form, the CDR3 reads TGTGCCAGTAGTCCGAGGCAATCCGGCTACACCTTC.

This chain joins TRBV2 and TRBJ2-3, with TRBD2 matching over 13 bases. V was pared by 6 bases and J by 5 bases, with 8 bases of the junction left unmatched. Germline V gene sequence: CDR1 SNHLY, CDR2 FYNNEI. The CDR3 loop spans 16 amino acids. CDR3 DNA sequence: TGTGCCAGCAGGGAGGGACTAGCGGGGCAATTAGATACGCAGTATTTT. It specifies CASREGLAGQLDTQYF. Full variable domain (missing parts from reference TRBV2 and TRBJ2-3): EPEVTQTPSHQVTQMGQEVILRCVPISNHLYFYWYRQILGQKVEFLVSFYNNEISEKSEIFDDQFSVERPDGSNFTLKIRSTKLEDSAMYFCASREGLAGQLDTQYFGPGTRLTVL.

This clonotype was detected ten times or more. Its ends do not fully match the called genes, so a read error is possible. The rearrangement uses TRBV6-5 and TRBJ2-7; D may match TRBD1 or TRBD2 (6 bases each). Germline CDR1 is MNHEY and CDR2 is SVGAGI. There are 15 residues in the CDR3. The CDR3 region has the DNA TGTGCCACCAGTGGGGGGCAGGGGCGATTCTACGAGCAGTACTTC. Translated: CATSGGQGRFYEQYF.

This clonotype is judged medium-sized. The chain is built from TRBV6-6 and TRBJ2-3; 10 nucleotides align to TRBD2. CDR1 MNHNY and CDR2 SVGAGI come from the germline V gene (reference sequence). CDR3 length: 16 amino acids. J gave up 3 bases and V 5 bases, and 8 bases lay outside the gene matches. This chain's CDR3 is CASSELAGVLTDTQYF. The CDR3 DNA reads as TGTGCCAGCAGTGAGCTAGCGGGAGTTTTGACAGATACGCAGTATTTT.

This clonotype came up many times. The genes are TRBV11-1 and TRBJ2-5, with 10 bases matching TRBD2. CDR1 and CDR2 from the germline V gene are SGHAT and FQDESV (reference sequence). After removal of 3 bases from V and 5 bases from J, the junction contained 3 bases not matched to a gene. The CDR3 runs to 14 residues. The DNA for the CDR3 is TGTGCCAGCAGCTTCCTAGCGGGGGTGGAGACCCAGTACTTC. Translating it yields CASSFLAGVETQYF.

Judged by abundance, this clonotype is medium-sized. The chain joins TRBV7-2 to TRBJ2-4, with D unresolved. This CDR3 has 11 residues. The ends were cut back, 5 bases at V and 9 bases at J, with 8 bases in the middle. CDR1 is SGHTA, CDR2 FQGNSA, per germline. The CDR3 DNA is TGTGCCAGCAGCCTCCTGTCCATTCAGTACTTC. Amino acid sequence: CASSLLSIQYF.

The genes are TRBV30 and TRBJ2-1; 14 bases match TRBD2. Germline V gives CDR1 GTSNPN, CDR2 SVGIG (reference sequence). The V and J ends lost 3 bases and 9 bases, in that order; junction bases with no gene match: 4. The CDR3 contains 14 residues. CDR3 protein: CAWRGLAGVSEQFF. CDR3 nucleotide sequence: TGTGCCTGGAGGGGACTAGCGGGAGTAAGTGAGCAGTTCTTC.

This clonotype showed up many times. V is TRBV11-1 and J is TRBJ2-3; 11 bases match TRBD2. Trimming at V came to 5 bases and at J to 4 bases, leaving 2 bases not matched to a gene. This CDR3 is 14 amino acids long. Germline CDR1 SGHAT, CDR2 FQDESV (reference sequence). CDR3 in amino acids: CASSPGLAADTQYF. The DNA of the CDR3 is TGTGCCAGCAGCCCGGGACTAGCGGCAGATACGCAGTATTTT.

This clonotype was seen many times. This chain uses TRBV7-9 with TRBJ2-3; 14 positions match TRBD2. CDR1 SEHNR and CDR2 FQNEAQ come from the germline V gene (reference sequence). The CDR3 runs to 19 residues. The trim removed 3 bases at V and 0 bases at J, leaving 8 bases unmatched. CDR3 nucleotide sequence: TGTGCCAGCAGCTTGACTAGCGGGGGGGAGATTTCTAGCACAGATACGCAGTATTTT. Translation gives CASSLTSGGEISSTDTQYF.

Many counts were recorded for this clonotype. The chain links TRBV30 to TRBJ1-1, with D hard to call. The CDR3 covers 14 residues. V was cut by 0 bases and J by 2 bases, with 10 bases left in between. From germline, CDR1 is GTSNPN and CDR2 SVGIG (reference sequence). The CDR3 region is CAWSVRPSNTEAFF. The CDR3 coding sequence is TGTGCCTGGAGTGTGAGACCATCTAACACTGAAGCTTTCTTT.

The rearrangement uses TRBV6-1 and TRBJ2-5, with D maybe TRBD1 (5 bases). Germline CDR1 reads MNHNS; CDR2 reads SASEGT. The CDR3 contains 14 residues. V lost 2 bases and J 5 bases, leaving 12 bases between the germline ends. CDR3 coding DNA: TGTGCCAGCAGTGAACAAGGGGTGTTGGAGACCCAGTACTTC. Amino acids: CASSEQGVLETQYF.

V and J are TRBV2 and TRBJ2-3, with a tentative D call TRBD1 (6 bases). Germline CDR1 SNHLY, CDR2 FYNNEI. V lost 6 bases and J lost 5, with 9 bases in between. The CDR3 loop spans 12 amino acids. CDR3 in DNA: TGTGCCAGCAGGGAACAGGGAGATACGCAGTATTTT. Its translation is CASREQGDTQYF.

The chain has TRBV5-4 and TRBJ1-3; D perhaps matches TRBD1 (5 bases). This CDR3 is 17 amino acids long. V was clipped by 0 bases and J by 0 bases, with 13 bases between them. Germline CDR1 and CDR2: SGHNT and YYREEE (reference sequence). CDR3 sequence: CASSLGGLTGSGNTIYF. The CDR3 DNA follows: TGTGCCAGCAGCTTGGGAGGCCTTACAGGCTCTGGAAACACCATATATTTT.

This clonotype is classed as medium-sized. The genes are TRBV7-2 and TRBJ2-4; D unresolved. Trimming took 5 bases from V and 8 from J, leaving 19 bases between them. The CDR3 spans 15 residues. CDR1 SGHTA and CDR2 FQGNSA come from the germline V gene. The CDR3 DNA sequence: TGTGCCAGCAGCCTAGACCGATCCCAGTTCGACATTCAGTACTTC. The encoded protein is CASSLDRSQFDIQYF.

V gene TRBV20-1 combines with J gene TRBJ1-2, with D maybe TRBD1 (5 bases). The V and J ends lost 5 bases and 8 bases respectively, with 18 bases between them. CDR3 length: 13 amino acids. Germline lookup yields CDR1 DFQATT and CDR2 SNEGSKA (reference sequence). CDR3 sequence: CSALHAGLGGYTF. In DNA form, the CDR3 reads TGCAGTGCTCTCCACGCAGGGCTGGGAGGCTACACCTTC.

This clonotype was picked up many times. The rearrangement uses TRBV18 and TRBJ2-7; 8 nucleotides agree with TRBD1. This CDR3 region has 15 residues. Trimming removed 3 bases from V and 6 bases from J; junction bases left unmatched: 10. The germline V gene has CDR1 KGHSH and CDR2 LQKENI. CDR3 nucleotide sequence: TGTGCCAGCTCACCGGTTAACTACAGGGGGGCCGAGCAGTACTTC. Amino acids: CASSPVNYRGAEQYF.

This clonotype was seen repeatedly, ten times or more. The chain employs TRBV29-1 and TRBJ1-1; D is uncertain. Germline V gives CDR1 SQVTM, CDR2 ANQGSEA. Trimming took 6 bases from V and 2 from J, leaving 13 bases between them. This CDR3 has 13 residues. This chain's CDR3 is CSVTRTINTEAFF. The CDR3 nucleotides read TGCAGCGTCACAAGAACCATCAACACTGAAGCTTTCTTT.

CDR3 sequence reads: CASSLDIGSYSYNEQFF. The DNA for the CDR3 is TGTGCCAGCAGCTTAGACATAGGGTCGTACTCCTACAATGAGCAGTTCTTC. The chain couples TRBV11-1 to TRBJ2-1; no clear D. Germline CDR1 is SGHAT and CDR2 is FQDESV (reference sequence). Trimming shortened V by 1 base and J by 0 bases, and 13 bases separated the two germline ends. CDR3 length: 17 residues.

J is TRBJ1-1 and V is TRBV20-1; possibly TRBD1 for D (5 bases). V lost 2 bases to trimming and J lost 0 bases, with 13 bases between them. CDR1 DFQATT and CDR2 SNEGSKA come from the germline V gene (reference sequence). This CDR3 is built from 15 residues. As DNA, the CDR3 is TGCAGTGCTAGAAAAGGTCAGGACATGAACACTGAAGCTTTCTTT. Translated: CSARKGQDMNTEAFF.

This clonotype was recorded many times. The chain is built from TRBV7-9 and TRBJ1-2; no definite D call. This CDR3 spans 14 amino acids. Germline values: CDR1 SEHNR, CDR2 FQNEAQ (reference sequence). The ends were cut back, 1 base at V and 4 bases at J, with 10 bases in the middle. CDR3 residues: CASSLGGALYGYTF. The CDR3 nucleotides are TGTGCCAGCAGCTTAGGAGGAGCTCTCTATGGCTACACCTTC.

V usage is TRBV6-6 and J usage is TRBJ2-5, with D possibly TRBD1 on 5 matching bases. Per the germline V gene, CDR1 is MNHNY and CDR2 is SVGAGI (reference sequence). CDR3 length equals 13 residues. Trimming took off 5 bases at V and 5 bases at J, with 12 bases between the two ends. CDR3 loop: CASSGQGRETQYF. As DNA, the CDR3 is TGTGCCAGCAGTGGTCAGGGTCGCGAGACCCAGTACTTC.

The chain carries TRBV20-1 and TRBJ2-1; no firm D call. This CDR3 is built from 13 residues. CDR1 DFQATT and CDR2 SNEGSKA come from the germline V gene (reference sequence). The V end was cut by 3 bases, the J end by 4 bases, with 10 bases between. The CDR3 region is CSARTSPYNEQFF. DNA of the CDR3: TGCAGTGCTAGGACCAGCCCTTACAATGAGCAGTTCTTC.